This T cell receptor beta chain was sequenced for a study of OX40 agonist ivuxolimab in advanced cancers. Across the whole study: Patients' therapy was ivuxolimab, an antibody that acts as an agonist of OX40 (CD134).

Sequencing was performed with immunoSEQ multiplex PCR; in TCRdb, only in-frame clones are kept and a portion is missing. The data show about 37,000 clones, around 86% seen once. This CDR3 is built from 14 residues. Germline values: CDR1 MDHEN, CDR2 SYDVKM. Trimming took 5 bases from V and 4 from J; bases not matched to a gene: 7. This receptor was taken from an adult with an advanced solid tumor such as melanoma, head and neck, liver or kidney cancer. Sequences were derived from CD4+ or CD8+ T cells sorted from blood, sampled in a trial of the OX40 agonist ivuxolimab. The chain employs TRBV28 and TRBJ1-1; TRBD1 matches 7 bases. In nucleotides, the CDR3 is TGTGCCAGCAGTAAACAGGGGTTGGGCACTGAAGCTTTCTTT. Its protein is CASSKQGLGTEAFF.